The next 20 T cell receptor beta chains were all read from a single sample in a study of OX40 agonist ivuxolimab in advanced cancers. Sequencing used immunoSEQ multiplex PCR; TCRdb keeps in-frame clones, though not all of them. Of some 50,000 clones listed, about 79% were seen once; the top ten hold more than 1.5%. Sample: CD4+ or CD8+ T cells sorted from blood, taken in a trial of the OX40 agonist ivuxolimab. The receptors here all came from an adult with an advanced solid tumor such as melanoma, head and neck, liver or kidney cancer.

J is TRBJ2-2 and V is TRBV5-1, with D perhaps matching TRBD1 or TRBD2 (5 bases each). Germline V gives CDR1 SGHRS, CDR2 YFSETQ. V dropped 5 bases and J dropped 10 bases, with 21 bases sitting between them. The CDR3 spans 15 residues. The CDR3 DNA follows: TGCGCCAGCAGGCATTCCGGGGCCCTGGAATTGGAGCTGTTTTTT. Amino acids: CASRHSGALELELFF.

The chain recombines TRBV30 with TRBJ1-2; 7 bases align to TRBD1. Trimming cost V 4 bases and J 5 bases; bases outside gene matches: 13. The CDR3 extends over 15 amino acids. Germline loops: CDR1 GTSNPN, CDR2 SVGIG (reference sequence). Here the CDR3 DNA reads TGTGCCTGGACAAACCCAGGGGACAGCGTATATGGCTACACCTTC. Translating gives CAWTNPGDSVYGYTF.

This chain connects TRBV7-8 to TRBJ2-3, with TRBD2 matching 7 bases. In germline, CDR1 is SGHVS, CDR2 FQNEAQ. This CDR3 spans 11 amino acids. V trimming: 10 bases; J trimming: 7 bases; junction bases outside the gene matches: 5. The CDR3 is CATAGEYTQYF. In nucleotides, the CDR3 is TGTGCCACCGCGGGGGAGTATACGCAGTATTTT.

The chain carries TRBV10-2 and TRBJ1-2; 8 positions match TRBD1. CDR1 is WSHSY and CDR2 is SAAADI in the germline V gene. The CDR3 contains 14 residues. V lost 7 bases to trimming and J lost 7 bases; unmatched junction nucleotides: 11. CDR3 bases: TGCGCCAGCACCACTACAGGGGGAAGGAGTGGCTACACCTTC. This sequence encodes CASTTTGGRSGYTF.

Points on this clone: The junction shows a germline mismatch at one end, possibly a read error. This sequence joins TRBV5-1 and TRBJ2-3; tentative D call: TRBD2 (6 bases). Per the germline V gene, CDR1 is SGHRS and CDR2 is YFSETQ. The CDR3 contains 14 residues. The CDR3 region is CASSLSGSIDTQYF. The CDR3 DNA reads as TGCGCCAGCAGCTTGTCCGGGAGCATAGATACGCAGTATTTT.

This clone was observed a handful of times. V and J are TRBV5-1 and TRBJ2-7; 7 nucleotides align to TRBD1. Germline lookup yields CDR1 SGHRS and CDR2 YFSETQ. The trim removed 2 bases at V and 6 bases at J, leaving 17 bases unmatched. CDR3 size: 17 residues. The CDR3 loop is CASSFGPTGNLVREQYF. CDR3 in DNA: TGCGCCAGCAGCTTTGGCCCGACAGGGAATCTTGTCCGCGAGCAGTACTTC.

The gene calls are TRBV5-1 and TRBJ2-3; no clear D gene. Germline V gene data show CDR1 as SGHRS and CDR2 as YFSETQ. The germline V and J ends were trimmed by 1 base and 5 bases, with 8 bases remaining between them. This CDR3 has 13 amino acids. CDR3 bases: TGCGCCAGCAGCTTGTTGGGCGTAGATACGCAGTATTTT. It specifies CASSLLGVDTQYF.

The chain joins TRBV25-1 to TRBJ2-3; D not resolved. The CDR3 spans 16 residues. Germline assignment: CDR1 MGHDK and CDR2 SYGVNS. V was pared by 3 bases and J by 0 bases, with 13 bases between. CDR3 residues: CASSDPVTFSTDTQYF. The CDR3 coding sequence is TGTGCCAGCAGTGACCCAGTGACGTTTAGCACAGATACGCAGTATTTT.

This sequence joins TRBV6-1 and TRBJ1-5; no reliable D call. Trimming took off 1 base at V and 7 bases at J, with 11 bases between the two ends. The germline V gene encodes CDR1 MNHNS and CDR2 SASEGT. There are 14 residues in the CDR3. In DNA, the CDR3 is TGTGCCAGCAGTGAAGTGAACGGCGCGCAGCCCCAGCATTTT. Amino acids: CASSEVNGAQPQHF.

The CDR3 DNA reads TGCGCCAGCAGCCAAGGGGGGGGACTAGCGGGCCGGAGCTCCTACAATGAGCAGTTCTTC. It specifies CASSQGGGLAGRSSYNEQFF. The V call is TRBV4-3, the J call TRBJ2-1, with 12 bases aligning to TRBD2. V was pared by 1 base and J by 0 bases, with 10 bases of the junction left unmatched. Germline CDR1 LGHNA, CDR2 YSLEER. The CDR3 is made up of 20 amino acids.

This clone was seen only a few times. This chain links TRBV6-1 with TRBJ2-5; 9 bases fit TRBD1. The CDR3 has 15 amino acids. V lost 10 bases and J lost 2; bases outside the gene matches: 11. In germline, CDR1 is MNHNS, CDR2 SASEGT. CDR3 region: CANTRTGAAQETQYF. In nucleotides, the CDR3 is TGTGCCAACACGAGGACAGGGGCGGCACAAGAGACCCAGTACTTC.

CDR3 coding DNA: TGTGCCAGCAGCTTAGACAGGGGTGCTAATGAAAAACTGTTTTTT. Translated, it gives CASSLDRGANEKLFF. The V gene is TRBV7-9, the J gene TRBJ1-4, with TRBD1 matching over 7 bases. Per the germline V gene, CDR1 is SEHNR and CDR2 is FQNEAQ (reference sequence). The V gene end was trimmed by 1 base and the J gene end by 3 bases; junction bases not matched to a gene: 2. The CDR3 is made up of 15 amino acids.

The genes are TRBV7-9 and TRBJ2-1, with D perhaps matching TRBD1 or TRBD2 (5 bases each). The V gene lost 5 bases and the J gene lost 14 bases, with 19 bases spanning the gap. Germline CDR1 is SEHNR and CDR2 is FQNEAQ (reference sequence). The CDR3 contains 13 residues. The CDR3 DNA reads TGTGCCAGCAGCGAGGGGACCTTAACCCGGGAGTTCTTC. It is translated as CASSEGTLTREFF.

The V call is TRBV7-9, the J call TRBJ2-1, with 10 positions matching TRBD2. The CDR3 extends over 15 amino acids. V lost 5 bases and J lost 6; bases outside the gene matches: 7. The germline gives CDR1 SEHNR, CDR2 FQNEAQ (reference sequence). The chain's CDR3 is CASSPYSGGPNEQFF. CDR3 DNA: TGTGCCAGCAGCCCCTATAGCGGGGGGCCCAATGAGCAGTTCTTC.

The CDR3 spells CASSAQQGAYNEQFF. The CDR3 DNA reads as TGTGCCAGCAGCGCCCAACAGGGGGCGTACAATGAGCAGTTCTTC. This chain joins TRBV7-6 and TRBJ2-1; 9 bases match TRBD1. This CDR3 is 15 amino acids long. Losses at the gene ends were 5 bases for V and 4 bases for J; bases not matched to a gene: 6. Per the germline V gene, CDR1 is SGHVS and CDR2 is FNYEAQ.

Comment on this clone: This specimen includes other DNA sequences encoding the same CDR3. The gene calls are TRBV19 and TRBJ2-3, with 11 nucleotides matching TRBD2. With V trimmed by 3 bases and J by 1 base, 3 bases remained unmatched. This CDR3 spans 16 amino acids. Germline CDR1 and CDR2: LNHDA and SQIVND (reference sequence). In nucleotides, the CDR3 is TGTGCCAGTAGTATCTTAGCGGGGGGGCGCACAGATACGCAGTATTTT. This codes for CASSILAGGRTDTQYF.

The V gene is TRBV5-6, the J gene TRBJ1-5; D might be TRBD1 (5 bases). The germline CDR1 and CDR2 sequences are SGHDT and YYEEEE. Deletions cut 0 bases from V and 6 bases from J, with 10 bases between. This CDR3 has 14 residues. The chain's CDR3 is CASSLGVGAQPQHF. The CDR3 DNA follows: TGTGCCAGCAGCTTGGGGGTAGGGGCTCAGCCCCAGCATTTT.

The chain is built from TRBV29-1 and TRBJ1-3, with D unresolved. The germline V gene encodes CDR1 SQVTM and CDR2 ANQGSEA. Trimming shortened V by 4 bases and J by 3 bases, and 7 bases separated the two germline ends. The CDR3 length is 12 residues. CDR3 sequence: CSVVDGGNTIYF. The CDR3 DNA reads as TGCAGCGTTGTAGACGGTGGAAACACCATATATTTT.

V and J are TRBV28 and TRBJ2-3, with TRBD2 matching over 8 bases. The CDR3 is made up of 15 amino acids. V shed 3 bases, J shed 5 bases, and the junction held 7 bases outside the gene matches. Germline V gene sequence: CDR1 MDHEN, CDR2 SYDVKM. The CDR3 reads CASSLQRGYVDTQYF. The CDR3 DNA is TGTGCCAGCAGTTTGCAGCGGGGGTACGTAGATACGCAGTATTTT. Drawing the rest from reference TRBV28 and TRBJ2-3, the complete variable domain is DVKVTQSSRYLVKRTGEKVFLECVQDMDHENMFWYRQDPGLGLRLIYFSYDVKMKEKGDIPEGYSVSREKKERFSLILESASTNQTSMYLCASSLQRGYVDTQYFGPGTRLTVL.

The chain recombines TRBV6-5 with TRBJ1-6, with TRBD1 matching 9 bases. Germline V gene sequence: CDR1 MNHEY, CDR2 SVGAGI. There are 15 residues in the CDR3. V trimming: 5 bases; J trimming: 10 bases; junction bases outside the gene matches: 9. The CDR3 protein is CASSAQGQGNSPLHF. The CDR3, as DNA: TGTGCCAGCAGTGCGCAGGGACAGGGAAACTCACCCCTCCACTTT.